The 23 T cell receptor beta chains listed next were all sequenced from one sample in a study of blood T cell repertoires in COVID-19. Sequenced by immunoSEQ multiplex PCR; TCRdb stores in-frame clones only, minus some. This table has roughly 110,000 clones, around nine tenths appearing once. Sequencing used peripheral blood. These receptor sequences come from a man in his forties with acute or convalescent COVID-19.

The V call is TRBV4-3, the J call TRBJ1-6, with D tentatively TRBD1 (6 bases). The V and J ends lost 0 bases and 10 bases respectively, with 13 bases between them. Looked up from germline, CDR1 is LGHNA and CDR2 is YSLEER. This CDR3 contains 15 residues. DNA of the CDR3: TGCGCCAGCAGCCAAGATAACAGGGCTGGCTCACCCCTCCACTTT. This codes for CASSQDNRAGSPLHF.

This chain connects TRBV6-6 to TRBJ2-3; 12 nucleotides agree with TRBD2. With V trimmed by 5 bases and J by 3 bases, 3 bases remained unmatched. The CDR3 is 15 amino acids. The V gene's germline CDR1 is MNHNY and CDR2 SVGAGI (reference sequence). The CDR3 nucleotides read TGTGCCAGCAGTCTAGCGGGAGGGATGACAGATACGCAGTATTTT. Amino acids: CASSLAGGMTDTQYF.

This chain joins TRBV25-1 and TRBJ1-1; 12 bases are a match to TRBD1. The CDR3 is 14 residues long. From germline, CDR1 is MGHDK and CDR2 SYGVNS. The V and J ends lost 5 bases and 12 bases, in that order; junction bases with no gene match: 10. The CDR3 DNA follows: TGTGCCAGCAGTACCGCGGGACAGGGGGCCCGCCCTTTCTTT. It codes for CASSTAGQGARPFF.

The V and J genes are TRBV10-2 and TRBJ2-3; possible D gene TRBD1, 6 bases. The CDR3 consists of 17 residues. CDR1 is WSHSY, CDR2 SAAADI, per germline. The V gene lost 3 bases and the J gene lost 1 base, with 17 bases spanning the gap. The CDR3 sequence: CASSDLRTAARTDTQYF. DNA for the CDR3: TGCGCCAGCAGTGACCTTAGGACAGCGGCCCGCACAGATACGCAGTATTTT.

V is TRBV5-1 and J is TRBJ1-4; tentatively, D is TRBD1 (5 bases). Germline CDR1 and CDR2: SGHRS and YFSETQ. Trimming shortened V by 4 bases and J by 11 bases, and 18 bases separated the two germline ends. The CDR3 has 14 residues. CDR3 nucleotides: TGCGCCAGCAGCGTACAGGCAGATGATCGGAAACTGTTTTTT. Amino acid sequence: CASSVQADDRKLFF.

This chain links TRBV6-5 with TRBJ1-1, with D unclear. This CDR3 spans 13 amino acids. The V gene's germline CDR1 is MNHEY and CDR2 SVGAGI. Trimming took 2 bases from V and 1 from J, leaving 5 bases between them. CDR3 sequence: CASSYQKNTEAFF. CDR3 nucleotides: TGTGCCAGCAGTTACCAGAAGAACACTGAAGCTTTCTTT.

The gene calls are TRBV18 and TRBJ2-3; 7 bases are a match to TRBD1. The CDR3 is 15 amino acids. The ends lost 5 bases at V and 2 bases at J; junction bases unmatched: 7. The germline gives CDR1 KGHSH, CDR2 LQKENI. DNA for the CDR3: TGTGCCAGCTCATCCGGACAGGCTAACACAGATACGCAGTATTTT. It codes for CASSSGQANTDTQYF. The entire variable domain, with the rest obtained from reference TRBV18 and TRBJ2-3, is as follows: NAGVMQNPRHLVRRRGQEARLRCSPMKGHSHVYWYRQLPEEGLKFMVYLQKENIIDESGMPKERFSAEFPKEGPSILRIQQVVRGDSAAYFCASSSGQANTDTQYFGPGTRLTVL.

This sequence joins TRBV12-3 or TRBV12-4 and TRBJ2-1, with D tentatively TRBD1 (6 bases). CDR3 length: 13 amino acids. Trimming shortened V by 4 bases and J by 3 bases, and 7 bases separated the two germline ends. The CDR3 sequence is CASSSDSYNEQFF. The CDR3, as DNA: TGTGCCAGCAGTTCGGACAGCTACAATGAGCAGTTCTTC.

The chain joins TRBV11-2 to TRBJ1-2; 7 positions match TRBD1. V lost 5 bases, J lost 4 bases, and 7 bases stayed unmatched. The CDR3 loop spans 14 amino acids. Per the germline V gene, CDR1 is SGHAT and CDR2 is FQNNGV. The CDR3 nucleotides are TGTGCCAGCAGCCCCCGGGACAGTCTCTATGGCTACACCTTC. Translation: CASSPRDSLYGYTF.

The chain joins TRBV5-1 to TRBJ2-3, with TRBD1 matching over 7 bases. J was trimmed by 0 bases and V by 4 bases; bases with no gene match: 5. The length of the CDR3 is 15 residues. The germline V gene encodes CDR1 SGHRS and CDR2 YFSETQ. The CDR3 is CASSMGQHSTDTQYF. The CDR3 DNA is TGCGCCAGCAGCATGGGACAGCATAGCACAGATACGCAGTATTTT.

This sequence joins TRBV30 and TRBJ2-7, with 7 bases lining up with TRBD1. CDR1 is GTSNPN, CDR2 SVGIG, per germline (reference sequence). Trimming at V came to 3 bases and at J to 5 bases, leaving 4 bases not matched to a gene. The CDR3 sequence is 12 residues long. This CDR3 is CAWSEQGNEQYF. CDR3 DNA sequence: TGTGCCTGGAGCGAACAGGGGAACGAGCAGTACTTC.

This clone turned up a few times. The chain has TRBV19 and TRBJ1-5, with D possibly being TRBD1 (5 bases). Trimming took 7 bases from V and 1 from J, leaving 11 bases between them. CDR1 is LNHDA and CDR2 is SQIVND in the germline V gene (reference sequence). CDR3 size: 14 residues. CDR3 DNA: TGTGCCAGTACCATGTCAGGGAGCAATCAGCCCCAGCATTTT. This translates into CASTMSGSNQPQHF.

The rearrangement joins TRBV3-1 (or the pseudogene TRBV3-2) to TRBJ1-5, with a possible D match to TRBD1 (5 bases). V lost 3 bases and J lost 7, with 16 bases in between. Germline loops: CDR1 LGHDT, CDR2 YNNKEL (reference sequence). The CDR3 totals 15 residues. CDR3 protein: CASSHGQGIGQPQHF. The CDR3, as DNA: TGTGCCAGCAGCCACGGGCAGGGAATTGGCCAGCCCCAGCATTTT.

The chain recombines TRBV25-1 with TRBJ1-2, with TRBD1 identical over 7 bases. Per germline, CDR1 MGHDK and CDR2 SYGVNS. Losses at the gene ends were 6 bases for V and 5 bases for J; bases not matched to a gene: 9. The CDR3 runs 14 residues. CDR3 sequence (DNA): TGTGCCAGCAGGTCCAGGGACAGAGAATATGGCTACACCTTC. It translates to CASRSRDREYGYTF.

The V gene is TRBV6-5, the J gene TRBJ2-7, with 8 bases aligning to TRBD1. V was clipped by 6 bases and J by 3 bases; unmatched bases: 4. The CDR3 consists of 13 residues. CDR1 is MNHEY and CDR2 is SVGAGI in the germline V gene. The CDR3 reads CASRSDRGYEQYF. DNA for the CDR3: TGTGCCAGCAGATCCGACAGGGGCTACGAGCAGTACTTC.

The rearrangement links TRBV14 to TRBJ1-1; possible D gene TRBD1, 6 bases. The V gene lost 8 bases and the J gene lost 1 base, with 14 bases spanning the gap. The CDR3 totals 14 residues. The germline CDR1 and CDR2 sequences are SGHDN and FVKESK. The CDR3 DNA is TGTGCCAGCGCTCGGGGACACAGGAACACTGAAGCTTTCTTT. This translates into CASARGHRNTEAFF.

V is TRBV12-3 or TRBV12-4 and J is TRBJ1-1, with a weak D call TRBD1 (5 bases). CDR3 length equals 13 residues. Trimming took 5 bases from V and 5 from J, leaving 12 bases between them. The CDR3, as DNA: TGTGCCAGCAGTCTCTCGGAGGGGACTGAAGCTTTCTTT. It specifies CASSLSEGTEAFF.

This chain uses TRBV19 with TRBJ2-2; no definite D call. V was cut by 7 bases and J by 1 base, with 10 bases left in between. The CDR3 runs 14 residues. CDR1 and CDR2 from the germline V gene are LNHDA and SQIVND (reference sequence). CDR3 sequence: CASKEQKNTGELFF. In DNA, the CDR3 is TGTGCCAGTAAGGAGCAGAAGAACACCGGGGAGCTGTTTTTT.

The chain is built from TRBV3-1 (or the pseudogene TRBV3-2) and TRBJ1-2; possible D gene TRBD1, 5 bases. V was pared by 0 bases and J by 5 bases, with 10 bases between. Looked up from germline, CDR1 is LGHDT and CDR2 is YNNKEL (reference sequence). The CDR3 extends over 14 amino acids. DNA for the CDR3: TGTGCCAGCAGCCAAGATGGGGCCGGGTATGGCTACACCTTC. This codes for CASSQDGAGYGYTF.

The rearrangement links TRBV19 to TRBJ1-5, with TRBD1 identical over 7 bases. The CDR3 is 15 residues long. With 4 bases clipped from V and 2 bases from J, the junction kept 5 bases outside the gene matches. In germline, CDR1 is LNHDA, CDR2 SQIVND (reference sequence). Here the CDR3 reads CASSTGGRGNQPQHF. CDR3 in DNA: TGTGCCAGTAGTACAGGGGGTAGGGGCAATCAGCCCCAGCATTTT.

The genes are TRBV5-1 and TRBJ1-6; D not certain. The germline V gene encodes CDR1 SGHRS and CDR2 YFSETQ. Trimming removed 4 bases at V and 11 bases at J, with 10 bases between. CDR3 length: 12 amino acids. CDR3 protein: CASSLGSPPLHF. The CDR3 region has the DNA TGCGCCAGCAGCCTTGGTAGTCCACCCCTCCACTTT.

The V and J genes are TRBV5-5 and TRBJ2-1, with TRBD2 matching 7 bases. The CDR3 runs 16 residues. Germline loops: CDR1 SGHKS, CDR2 YYEKEE (reference sequence). With 10 bases clipped from V and 7 bases from J, the junction kept 20 bases outside the gene matches. In DNA, the CDR3 is TGTGCCGCAGCGGGAACCGGGACGGACTTTCAAAATGAGCAGTTCTTC. It yields the protein CAAAGTGTDFQNEQFF.

The chain combines TRBV12-5 with TRBJ2-4; 8 bases line up with TRBD1. V lost 5 bases, J lost 8 bases, and 11 bases stayed unmatched. The germline gives CDR1 LGHNT, CDR2 FRNRAP. The CDR3 spans 15 residues. The chain's CDR3 is CASGPRDRSSYIQYF. The CDR3 nucleotides are TGTGCTAGTGGTCCTCGGGACAGGTCTAGTTACATTCAGTACTTC.